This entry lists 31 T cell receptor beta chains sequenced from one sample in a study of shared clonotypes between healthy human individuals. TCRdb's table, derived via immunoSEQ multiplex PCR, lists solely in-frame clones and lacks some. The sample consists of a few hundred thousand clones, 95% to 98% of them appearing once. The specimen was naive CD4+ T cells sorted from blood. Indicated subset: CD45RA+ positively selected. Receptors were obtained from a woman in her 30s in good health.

CDR3 protein: CASSHLRGEAANVLTF. The CDR3 region has the DNA TGTGCCAGCAGCCATCTTCGGGGAGAGGCGGCCAACGTCCTGACTTTC. V usage is TRBV11-2 and J usage is TRBJ2-6, with D maybe TRBD2 (5 bases). The CDR3 totals 16 residues. Germline V CDR1 and CDR2: SGHAT, FQNNGV. The germline V and J ends were trimmed by 5 bases and 6 bases, with 17 bases remaining between them.

This CDR3 is CASSSNTQNTGELFF. As DNA, the CDR3 is TGTGCCAGCAGCTCCAACACCCAGAACACCGGGGAGCTGTTTTTT. The V call is TRBV7-9, the J call TRBJ2-2, with no clear D. The CDR3 length is 15 residues. Germline lookup yields CDR1 SEHNR and CDR2 FQNEAQ (reference sequence). V lost 4 bases and J lost 1, with 10 bases in between.

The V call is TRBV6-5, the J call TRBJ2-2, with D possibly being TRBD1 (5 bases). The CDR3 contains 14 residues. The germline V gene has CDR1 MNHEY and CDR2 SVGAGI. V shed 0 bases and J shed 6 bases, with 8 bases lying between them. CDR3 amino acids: CASSYSLQAGELFF. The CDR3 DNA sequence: TGTGCCAGCAGTTACTCGTTACAGGCCGGGGAGCTGTTTTTT.

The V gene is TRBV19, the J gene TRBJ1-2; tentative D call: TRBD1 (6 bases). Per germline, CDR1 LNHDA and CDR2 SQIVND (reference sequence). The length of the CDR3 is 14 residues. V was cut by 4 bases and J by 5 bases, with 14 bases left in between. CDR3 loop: CASSRGQTLYGYTF. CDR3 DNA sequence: TGTGCCAGTAGTAGAGGACAGACTCTATATGGCTACACCTTC.

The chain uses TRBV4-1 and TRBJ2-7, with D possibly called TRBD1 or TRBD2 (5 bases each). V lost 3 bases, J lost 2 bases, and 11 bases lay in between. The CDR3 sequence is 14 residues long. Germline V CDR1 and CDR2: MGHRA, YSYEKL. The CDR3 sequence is CASSHRGPTYEQYF. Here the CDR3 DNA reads TGCGCCAGCAGCCACCGGGGACCGACCTACGAGCAGTACTTC.

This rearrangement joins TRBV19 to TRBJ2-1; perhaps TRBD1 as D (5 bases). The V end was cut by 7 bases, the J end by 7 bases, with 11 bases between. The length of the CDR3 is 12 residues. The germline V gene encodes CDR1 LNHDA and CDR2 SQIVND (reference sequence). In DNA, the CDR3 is TGTGCCAGTACCAAGGACACTAATGAGCAGTTCTTC. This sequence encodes CASTKDTNEQFF.

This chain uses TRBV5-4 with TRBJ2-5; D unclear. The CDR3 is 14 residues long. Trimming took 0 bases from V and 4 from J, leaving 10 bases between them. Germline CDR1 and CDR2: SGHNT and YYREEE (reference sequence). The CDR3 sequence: CASSLAWQLETQYF. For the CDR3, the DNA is TGTGCCAGCAGCTTGGCCTGGCAGTTAGAGACCCAGTACTTC. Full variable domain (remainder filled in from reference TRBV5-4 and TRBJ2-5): ETGVTQSPTHLIKTRGQQVTLRCSSQSGHNTVSWYQQALGQGPQFIFQYYREEENGRGNFPPRFSGLQFPNYSSELNVNALELDDSALYLCASSLAWQLETQYFGPGTRLLVL.

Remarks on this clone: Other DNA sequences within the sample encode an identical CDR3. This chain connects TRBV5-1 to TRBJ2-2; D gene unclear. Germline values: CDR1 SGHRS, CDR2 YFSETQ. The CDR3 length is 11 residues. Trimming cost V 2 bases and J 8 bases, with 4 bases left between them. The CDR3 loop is CASSFSGELFF. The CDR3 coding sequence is TGCGCCAGCAGCTTCTCAGGGGAGCTGTTTTTT.

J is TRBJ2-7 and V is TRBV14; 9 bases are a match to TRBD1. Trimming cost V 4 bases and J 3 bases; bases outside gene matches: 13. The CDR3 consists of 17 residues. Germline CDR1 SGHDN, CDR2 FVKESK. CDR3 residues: CASSLRVRGQGNYEQYF. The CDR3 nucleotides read TGTGCCAGCAGCCTCAGGGTCCGAGGACAGGGGAACTACGAGCAGTACTTC.

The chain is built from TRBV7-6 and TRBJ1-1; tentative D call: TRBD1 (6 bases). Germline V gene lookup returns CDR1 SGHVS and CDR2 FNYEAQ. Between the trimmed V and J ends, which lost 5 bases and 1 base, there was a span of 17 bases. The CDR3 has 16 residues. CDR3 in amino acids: CASSTRRTDKNTEAFF. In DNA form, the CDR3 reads TGTGCCAGCAGCACACGAAGGACAGACAAGAACACTGAAGCTTTCTTT.

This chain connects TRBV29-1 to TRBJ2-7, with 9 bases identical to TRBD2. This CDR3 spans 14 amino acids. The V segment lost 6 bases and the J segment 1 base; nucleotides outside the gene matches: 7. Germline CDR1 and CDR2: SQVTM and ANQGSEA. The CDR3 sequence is CSVGAGGTSYEQYF. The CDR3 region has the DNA TGCAGCGTGGGAGCGGGAGGCACGTCCTACGAGCAGTACTTC.

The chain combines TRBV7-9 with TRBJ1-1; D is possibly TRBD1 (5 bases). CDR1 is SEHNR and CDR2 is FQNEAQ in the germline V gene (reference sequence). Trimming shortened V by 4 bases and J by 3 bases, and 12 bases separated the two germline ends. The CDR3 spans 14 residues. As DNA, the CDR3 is TGTGCCAGCAGCTCAGGGTTCGCCGACACTGAAGCTTTCTTT. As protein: CASSSGFADTEAFF.

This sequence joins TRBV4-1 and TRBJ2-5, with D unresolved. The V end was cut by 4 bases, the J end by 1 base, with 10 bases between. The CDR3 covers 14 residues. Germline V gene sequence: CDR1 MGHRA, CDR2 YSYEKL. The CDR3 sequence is CASSRELRQETQYF. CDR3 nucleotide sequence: TGCGCCAGCAGCCGCGAGCTGCGCCAAGAGACCCAGTACTTC.

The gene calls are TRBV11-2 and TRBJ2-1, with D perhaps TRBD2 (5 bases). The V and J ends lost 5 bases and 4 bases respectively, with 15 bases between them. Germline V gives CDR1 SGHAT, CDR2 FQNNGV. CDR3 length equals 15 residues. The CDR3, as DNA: TGTGCCAGCAGCCCCCGGCGAGGGCCGTACAATGAGCAGTTCTTC. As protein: CASSPRRGPYNEQFF.

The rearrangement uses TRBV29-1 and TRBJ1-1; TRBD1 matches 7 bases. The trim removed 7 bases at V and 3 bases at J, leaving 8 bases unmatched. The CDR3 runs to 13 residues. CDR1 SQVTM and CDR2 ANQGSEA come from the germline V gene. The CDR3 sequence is CSGRGTGDTEAFF. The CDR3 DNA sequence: TGCAGCGGTCGCGGCACAGGGGACACTGAAGCTTTCTTT.

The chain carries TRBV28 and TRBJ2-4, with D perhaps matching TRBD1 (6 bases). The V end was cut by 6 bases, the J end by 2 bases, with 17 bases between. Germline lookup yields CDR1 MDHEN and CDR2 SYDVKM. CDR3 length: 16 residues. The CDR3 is CASRPQGRGTKNIQYF. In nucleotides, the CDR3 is TGTGCCAGCAGACCCCAGGGGAGAGGAACCAAAAACATTCAGTACTTC.

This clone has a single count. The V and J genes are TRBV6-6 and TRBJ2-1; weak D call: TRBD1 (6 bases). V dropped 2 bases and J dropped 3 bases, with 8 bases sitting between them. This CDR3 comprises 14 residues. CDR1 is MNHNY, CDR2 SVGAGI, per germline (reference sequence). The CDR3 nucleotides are TGTGCCAGCAGTTACGGGACACTCTACAATGAGCAGTTCTTC. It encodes CASSYGTLYNEQFF.

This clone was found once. CDR3 nucleotides: TGTGCCAGCAGCCTAATGAGGACAGGGGGAGGCTACACCTTC. Translated, it gives CASSLMRTGGGYTF. The rearrangement uses TRBV28 and TRBJ1-2, with TRBD1 matching 10 bases. The CDR3 sequence is 14 residues long. The J segment lost 8 bases and the V segment lost 6 bases, leaving 9 bases of the junction unmatched. Germline-derived CDR1 and CDR2 are MDHEN and SYDVKM.

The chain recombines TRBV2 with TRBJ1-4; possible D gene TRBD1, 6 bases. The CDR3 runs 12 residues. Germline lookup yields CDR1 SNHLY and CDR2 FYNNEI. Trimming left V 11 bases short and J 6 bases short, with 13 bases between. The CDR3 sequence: CAGKGGDEKLFF. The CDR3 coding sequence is TGTGCCGGGAAGGGGGGTGATGAAAAACTGTTTTTT.

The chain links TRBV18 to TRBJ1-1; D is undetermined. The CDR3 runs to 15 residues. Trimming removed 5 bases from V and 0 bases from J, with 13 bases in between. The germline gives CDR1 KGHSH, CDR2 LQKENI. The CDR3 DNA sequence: TGTGCCAGCTCATTCGGCCGGGATCTGAACACTGAAGCTTTCTTT. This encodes CASSFGRDLNTEAFF.

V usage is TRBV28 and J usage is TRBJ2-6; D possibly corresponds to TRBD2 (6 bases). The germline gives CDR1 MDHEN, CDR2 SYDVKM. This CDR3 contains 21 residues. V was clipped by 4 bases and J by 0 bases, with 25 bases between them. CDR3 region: CASSWGTWGRKTSSGANVLTF. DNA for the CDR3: TGTGCCAGCAGTTGGGGGACTTGGGGCAGGAAAACCTCCTCTGGGGCCAACGTCCTGACTTTC.

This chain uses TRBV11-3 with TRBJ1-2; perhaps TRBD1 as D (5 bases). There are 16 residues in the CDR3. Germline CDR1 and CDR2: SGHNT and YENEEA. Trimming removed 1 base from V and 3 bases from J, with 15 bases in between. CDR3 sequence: CASSLGGASTDYGYTF. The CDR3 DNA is TGTGCCAGCAGCTTAGGTGGGGCAAGCACGGACTATGGCTACACCTTC.

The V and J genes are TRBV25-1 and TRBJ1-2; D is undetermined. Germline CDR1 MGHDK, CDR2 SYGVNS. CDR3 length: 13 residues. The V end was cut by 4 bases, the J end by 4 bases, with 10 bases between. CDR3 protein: CASSARTGYGYTF. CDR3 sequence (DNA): TGTGCCAGCAGTGCCCGGACGGGCTATGGCTACACCTTC.

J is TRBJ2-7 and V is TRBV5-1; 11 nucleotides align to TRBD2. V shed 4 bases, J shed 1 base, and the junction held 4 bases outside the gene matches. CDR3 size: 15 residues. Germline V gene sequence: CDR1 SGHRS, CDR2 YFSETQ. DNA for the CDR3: TGCGCCAGCAGCCAAACTAGCGGGAGTTCCTACGAGCAGTACTTC. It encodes CASSQTSGSSYEQYF. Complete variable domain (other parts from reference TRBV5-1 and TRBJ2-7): KAGVTQTPRYLIKTRGQQVTLSCSPISGHRSVSWYQQTPGQGLQFLFEYFSETQRNKGNFPGRFSGRQFSNSRSEMNVSTLELGDSALYLCASSQTSGSSYEQYFGPGTRLTVT.

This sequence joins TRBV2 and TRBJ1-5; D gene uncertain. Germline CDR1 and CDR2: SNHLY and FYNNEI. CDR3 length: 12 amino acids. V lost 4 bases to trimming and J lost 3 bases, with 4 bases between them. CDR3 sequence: CASSGPNQPQHF. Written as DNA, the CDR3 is TGTGCCAGCAGTGGACCCAATCAGCCCCAGCATTTT.

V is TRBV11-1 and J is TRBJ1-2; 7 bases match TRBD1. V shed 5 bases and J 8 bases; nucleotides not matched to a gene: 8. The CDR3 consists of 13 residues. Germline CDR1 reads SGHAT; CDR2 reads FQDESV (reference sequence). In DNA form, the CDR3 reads TGTGCCAGCAGCATAGACAGGGCAGCCGGCTACACCTTC. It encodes CASSIDRAAGYTF. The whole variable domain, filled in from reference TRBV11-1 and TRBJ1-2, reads EAEVAQSPRYKITEKSQAVAFWCDPISGHATLYWYRQILGQGPELLVQFQDESVVDDSQLPKDRFSAERLKGVDSTLKIQPAELGDSAMYLCASSIDRAAGYTFGSGTRLTVV.

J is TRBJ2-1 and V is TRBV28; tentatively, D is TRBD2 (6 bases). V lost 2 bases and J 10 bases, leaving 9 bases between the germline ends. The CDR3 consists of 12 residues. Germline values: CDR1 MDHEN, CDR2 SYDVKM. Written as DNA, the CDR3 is TGTGCCAGCAGTTTAGTAGCGGAAGAGCAGTTCTTC. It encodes CASSLVAEEQFF.

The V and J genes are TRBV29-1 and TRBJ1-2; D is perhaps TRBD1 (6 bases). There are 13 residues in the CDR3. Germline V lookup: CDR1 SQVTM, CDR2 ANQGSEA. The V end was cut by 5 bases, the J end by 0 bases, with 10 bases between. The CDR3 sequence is CSVLQGTNYGYTF. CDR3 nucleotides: TGCAGCGTTCTACAGGGAACTAACTATGGCTACACCTTC.

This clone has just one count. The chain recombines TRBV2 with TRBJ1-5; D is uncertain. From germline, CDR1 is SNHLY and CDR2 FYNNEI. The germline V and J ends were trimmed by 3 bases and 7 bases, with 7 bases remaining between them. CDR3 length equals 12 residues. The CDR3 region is CASSEVVQPQHF. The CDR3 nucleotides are TGTGCCAGCAGTGAGGTGGTACAGCCCCAGCATTTT.

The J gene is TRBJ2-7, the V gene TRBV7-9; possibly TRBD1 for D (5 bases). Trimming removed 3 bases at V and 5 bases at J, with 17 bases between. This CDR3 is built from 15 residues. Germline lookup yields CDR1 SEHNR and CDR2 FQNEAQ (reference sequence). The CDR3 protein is CASSLDILRNDEQYF. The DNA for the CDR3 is TGTGCCAGCAGCTTGGACATACTACGGAACGACGAGCAGTACTTC. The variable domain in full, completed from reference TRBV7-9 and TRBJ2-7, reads DTGVSQNPRHKITKRGQNVTFRCDPISEHNRLYWYRQTLGQGPEFLTYFQNEAQLEKSRLLSDRFSAERPKGSFSTLEIQRTEQGDSAMYLCASSLDILRNDEQYFGPGTRLTVT.

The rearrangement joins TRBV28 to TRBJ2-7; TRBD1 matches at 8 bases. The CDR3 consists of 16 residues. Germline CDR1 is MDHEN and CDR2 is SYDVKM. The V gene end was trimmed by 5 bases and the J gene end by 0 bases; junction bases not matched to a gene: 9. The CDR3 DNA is TGTGCCAGCAGTGCGAACGGACAGGGACTCTCCTACGAGCAGTACTTC. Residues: CASSANGQGLSYEQYF.